A selection of T cell receptor beta chains follows, all from one sample in a study of T-cell reconstitution after alpha-beta-depleted transplantation in children. TCRdb fed the PCR reads into MiXCR, producing one record per CDR3 protein. Seen here are 70,000 to 95,000 distinct CDR3 sequences, 15% observed once, and the top ten hold roughly a fifth. This sample comprised PBMCs, mostly from graft donor cells, obtained 180 days after TCRalphabeta/CD19-depleted stem cell transplant. These TCRs come from a male patient between 2 and 9 years old who had a stem cell transplant for acute lymphoblastic leukemia, so the T cells may come from the graft donor. The conserved cysteine and the conserved F or W are not part of the CDR3 here. Fields, in order: clone size, V gene, J gene, CDR3 length, CDR3 protein. Clone size is given for some rows only: seen once, a few or many times, or a class if the clone is expanded.

>many|TRBV10-3|TRBJ1-5|12
AISPVGGDQPQH
>-|TRBV20-1|TRBJ1-2|11
SASRDSLYGYT
>-|TRBV11-2|TRBJ2-2|13
ASSLVAGTTGELF
>-|TRBV11-2|TRBJ2-5|11
ASSFPGTETQY
>-|TRBV5-4|TRBJ1-2|11
ASSLRSTYGYT
>-|TRBV20-1|TRBJ2-6|11
SASGSGANVLT
>few|TRBV7-8|TRBJ1-5|9
ASSTGVLQH
>-|TRBV7-9|TRBJ2-7|12
ASRSSGLSYEQY
>-|TRBV20-1|TRBJ2-1|11
SARVASSNEQF
>few|TRBV19|TRBJ2-1|15
ASSIVSSRNSYNEQF
>-|TRBV5-1|TRBJ2-1|15
ASSPFSGLEYYNEQF
>many|TRBV11-2|TRBJ1-2|12
ASSPTGANYGYT
>few|TRBV10-2|TRBJ1-2|11
ASSDNRGYGYT
>-|TRBV5-1|TRBJ2-7|12
ASSLARNTYEQY
>-|TRBV12-3/TRBV12-4|TRBJ1-5|7
ASGRPQH
>few|TRBV20-1|TRBJ2-5|11
SAPRDLEETQY
>once|TRBV27|TRBJ1-1|15
ASSLTPVSLQGAGAF
>few|TRBV24-1|TRBJ2-7|13
ATSEGGTGRGEQY
>-|TRBV7-6|TRBJ2-5|13
ASSNSLGRGETQY
>-|TRBV10-3|TRBJ2-7|14
AISGGVDRDSYEQY
>-|TRBV4-3|TRBJ2-1|14
ASSQDRGGLNNEQF
>few|TRBV14|TRBJ2-7|10
ASSQVGGRLY
>few|TRBV12-3/TRBV12-4|TRBJ2-3|12
ASSSGHSTDTQY
>few|TRBV5-1|TRBJ2-3|13
ASSPGQGSTDTQY
>-|TRBV6-5|TRBJ1-1|14
ASSYSPGATNTEAF
>few|TRBV30|TRBJ2-6|13
AWSVRSIGANVLT
>-|TRBV20-1|TRBJ1-2|11
SARELRGVGYT
>few|TRBV5-1|TRBJ2-5|13
ASSTVLGGRETQY
>few|TRBV11-2|TRBJ1-1|13
ASSSETGGDTEAF
>few|TRBV5-6|TRBJ1-1|12
ASSLFGRDTEAF
>many|TRBV20-1|TRBJ2-1|9
SASISAGRF
>once|TRBV19|TRBJ2-7|12
ASSIDVRGYEQY